Listed below are T cell receptor beta chains from one sample, sequenced in a study of T-cell reconstitution after alpha-beta-depleted transplantation in children. TCRdb re-called the PCR reads with MiXCR, one entry per CDR3 protein. In the table there are about 1,000,000 distinct CDR3 sequences, about 31% of which are singletons. The sequences come from PBMCs, mostly from graft donor cells, collected 360 days after TCRalphabeta/CD19-depleted stem cell transplant. The receptors were gathered from a boy under two years old who had a stem cell transplant for SCID, so the T cells may come from the graft donor. Each CDR3 is given with its conserved first and last residue. D genes are given only for firm matches. For some rows the clone size is stated as once, few or many, or as a class when expanded; others skip it.

v_gene: TRBV20-1; j_gene: TRBJ2-2; d_gene: TRBD2; len: 16; abundance: many; CDR3aa: CSARVPGGSNTGELFF; CDR3nt: TGCAGTGCTAGAGTTCCGGGAGGGTCGAACACCGGGGAGCTGTTTTTT
v_gene: TRBV5-5; j_gene: TRBJ2-7; d_gene: NA; len: 15; abundance: few; CDR3aa: CASSLVVASSYEQYF; CDR3nt: TGTGCCAGCAGCTTGGTGGTTGCTAGCTCCTACGAGCAGTACTTC
v_gene: TRBV6-4; j_gene: TRBJ2-2; d_gene: NA; len: 10; abundance: many; CDR3aa: CASRTGELFF; CDR3nt: TGTGCCAGCCGAACCGGGGAGCTGTTTTTT
v_gene: TRBV11-2; j_gene: TRBJ1-2; d_gene: NA; len: 14; abundance: few; CDR3aa: CASSLAGRNYGYTF; CDR3nt: TGTGCCAGCAGCTTAGCGGGTCGCAACTATGGCTACACCTTC
v_gene: TRBV5-1; j_gene: TRBJ1-1; d_gene: TRBD1; len: 14; abundance: few; CDR3aa: CASSLGRQGGMAFF; CDR3nt: TGCGCCAGCAGCTTGGGGCGACAGGGAGGAATGGCTTTCTTT
v_gene: TRBV5-6; j_gene: TRBJ2-4; d_gene: NA; len: 11; abundance: NA; CDR3aa: CASSLGDFRYF; CDR3nt: TGTGCCAGCAGCTTGGGCGACTTTAGGTACTTC
v_gene: TRBV28; j_gene: TRBJ2-7; d_gene: NA; len: 16; abundance: NA; CDR3aa: CASSAPRNWASYEQYF; CDR3nt: TGTGCCAGCAGCGCCCCTCGTAATTGGGCTTCCTACGAGCAGTACTTC
v_gene: TRBV7-3; j_gene: TRBJ2-3; d_gene: NA; len: 15; abundance: NA; CDR3aa: CASSLTWVRTDTQYF; CDR3nt: TGTGCCAGCAGCTTAACGTGGGTGCGCACAGATACGCAGTATTTT
v_gene: TRBV20-1; j_gene: TRBJ1-5; d_gene: NA; len: 17; abundance: NA; CDR3aa: CSAREGRGVDGNQPQHF; CDR3nt: TGCAGTGCTAGGGAGGGACGTGGCGTGGACGGCAATCAGCCCCAGCATTTT
v_gene: TRBV12-3/TRBV12-4; j_gene: TRBJ2-7; d_gene: TRBD1; len: 19; abundance: NA; CDR3aa: CASSLGYDHRDRHSYEQYF; CDR3nt: TGTGCCAGCAGTTTAGGGTACGACCACCGGGACAGGCACTCCTACGAGCAGTACTTC
v_gene: TRBV5-5; j_gene: TRBJ2-1; d_gene: NA; len: 14; abundance: NA; CDR3aa: CASSLLTPGNEQFF; CDR3nt: TGTGCCAGCAGCTTGCTTACCCCCGGGAATGAGCAGTTCTTC
v_gene: TRBV12-3/TRBV12-4; j_gene: TRBJ2-3; d_gene: NA; len: 17; abundance: few; CDR3aa: CASSSSGAQSSTDTQYF; CDR3nt: TGTGCCAGCAGCTCCTCGGGGGCACAATCTAGCACAGATACGCAGTATTTT
v_gene: TRBV12-3/TRBV12-4; j_gene: TRBJ2-4; d_gene: NA; len: 14; abundance: NA; CDR3aa: CASSPRLAKNIQYF; CDR3nt: TGTGCCAGCAGTCCCAGATTAGCCAAAAACATTCAGTACTTC
v_gene: TRBV27; j_gene: TRBJ2-7; d_gene: NA; len: 14; abundance: few; CDR3aa: CASSLGSRGYEQYF; CDR3nt: TGTGCCAGCAGTTTAGGTAGCAGGGGCTACGAGCAGTACTTC
v_gene: TRBV29-1; j_gene: TRBJ1-2; d_gene: NA; len: 12; abundance: few; CDR3aa: CSVQGFNYGYTF; CDR3nt: TGCAGCGTTCAGGGATTTAACTATGGCTACACCTTC
v_gene: TRBV24-1; j_gene: TRBJ1-2; d_gene: NA; len: 15; abundance: NA; CDR3aa: CATSDTGVPLYGYTF; CDR3nt: TGTGCCACCAGTGATACGGGGGTTCCTCTATATGGCTACACCTTC
v_gene: TRBV28; j_gene: TRBJ1-2; d_gene: NA; len: 15; abundance: NA; CDR3aa: CASMPKPTGNYGYTF; CDR3nt: TGTGCCAGCATGCCGAAACCTACAGGCAACTATGGCTACACCTTC
v_gene: TRBV20-1; j_gene: TRBJ2-6; d_gene: NA; len: 12; abundance: NA; CDR3aa: CSAVSGANVLTF; CDR3nt: TGCAGCGCAGTCTCTGGGGCCAACGTCCTGACTTTC
v_gene: TRBV15; j_gene: TRBJ1-5; d_gene: TRBD1; len: 14; abundance: NA; CDR3aa: CATSRETGIQPQHF; CDR3nt: TGTGCCACCAGCAGGGAGACAGGGATTCAGCCCCAGCATTTT
v_gene: TRBV7-9; j_gene: TRBJ2-2; d_gene: TRBD2; len: 16; abundance: few; CDR3aa: CASSTTSGDNTGELFF; CDR3nt: TGTGCCAGCAGCACTACTAGCGGGGATAACACCGGGGAGCTGTTTTTT
v_gene: TRBV7-2; j_gene: TRBJ2-3; d_gene: NA; len: 13; abundance: few; CDR3aa: CASSLIASDTQYF; CDR3nt: TGTGCCAGCAGCTTAATCGCATCAGATACGCAGTATTTT
v_gene: TRBV29-1; j_gene: TRBJ2-5; d_gene: NA; len: 15; abundance: once; CDR3aa: CSVERRGSPQETQYF; CDR3nt: TGCAGCGTTGAAAGACGGGGGTCTCCCCAAGAGACCCAGTACTTC
v_gene: TRBV28; j_gene: TRBJ2-7; d_gene: NA; len: 17; abundance: NA; CDR3aa: CASSSFETGLKAYEQYF; CDR3nt: TGTGCCAGCAGTTCGTTTGAAACAGGGTTGAAGGCCTACGAGCAGTACTTC
v_gene: TRBV29-1; j_gene: TRBJ2-5; d_gene: NA; len: 14; abundance: few; CDR3aa: CSVVGVLVKETQYF; CDR3nt: TGCAGCGTTGTAGGGGTCCTTGTTAAAGAGACCCAGTACTTC
v_gene: TRBV11-2; j_gene: TRBJ2-1; d_gene: TRBD2; len: 19; abundance: few; CDR3aa: CASSFPGLAGLSSYNEQFF; CDR3nt: TGTGCCAGCAGCTTCCCGGGACTAGCGGGACTCAGCTCCTACAATGAGCAGTTCTTC
v_gene: TRBV28; j_gene: TRBJ2-5; d_gene: NA; len: 16; abundance: NA; CDR3aa: CASRYRGHPRVETQYF; CDR3nt: TGTGCCAGCAGGTACCGAGGACATCCCCGCGTAGAGACCCAGTACTTC
v_gene: TRBV20-1; j_gene: TRBJ2-3; d_gene: TRBD2; len: 15; abundance: NA; CDR3aa: CSASGGAPGGDTQYF; CDR3nt: TGCAGTGCTAGCGGGGGGGCCCCTGGTGGAGATACGCAGTATTTT
v_gene: TRBV12-3/TRBV12-4; j_gene: TRBJ2-7; d_gene: NA; len: 16; abundance: NA; CDR3aa: CASSPPPGGAPYEQYF; CDR3nt: TGTGCCAGCAGTCCACCTCCGGGCGGGGCCCCCTACGAGCAGTACTTC
v_gene: TRBV4-2; j_gene: TRBJ1-1; d_gene: NA; len: 16; abundance: few; CDR3aa: CASSQDQGEANTEAFF; CDR3nt: TGTGCCAGCAGCCAAGATCAAGGGGAGGCGAACACTGAAGCTTTCTTT
v_gene: TRBV11-3; j_gene: TRBJ2-1; d_gene: TRBD1; len: 16; abundance: once; CDR3aa: CASSRQGQGTYNEQFF; CDR3nt: TGTGCCAGCAGCCGACAGGGACAGGGAACATACAATGAGCAGTTCTTC